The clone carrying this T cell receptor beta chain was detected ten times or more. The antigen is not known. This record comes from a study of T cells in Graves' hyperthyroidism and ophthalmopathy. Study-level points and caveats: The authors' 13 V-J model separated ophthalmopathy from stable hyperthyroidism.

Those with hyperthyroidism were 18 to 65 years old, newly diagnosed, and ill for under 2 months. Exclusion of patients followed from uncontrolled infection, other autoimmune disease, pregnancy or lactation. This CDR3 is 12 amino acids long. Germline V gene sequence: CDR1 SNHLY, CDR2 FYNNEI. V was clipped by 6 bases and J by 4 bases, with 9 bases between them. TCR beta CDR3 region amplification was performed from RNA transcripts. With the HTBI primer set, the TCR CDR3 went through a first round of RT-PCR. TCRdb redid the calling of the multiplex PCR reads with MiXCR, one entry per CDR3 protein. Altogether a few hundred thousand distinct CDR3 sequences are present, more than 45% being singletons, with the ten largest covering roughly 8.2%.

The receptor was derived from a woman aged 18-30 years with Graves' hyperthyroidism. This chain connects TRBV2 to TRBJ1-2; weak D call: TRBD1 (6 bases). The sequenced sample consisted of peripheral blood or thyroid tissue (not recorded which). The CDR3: CASRDRFYGYTF. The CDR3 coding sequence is TGTGCCAGCAGAGACAGGTTCTATGGCTACACCTTC.